This TCR beta chain is from a study of blood T cell repertoires in COVID-19. Study-level background: From the United States, Italy and Spain came samples of acute and convalescent COVID-19. T cells, B-cell-depleted T cells, or PBMCs supplied cDNA or gDNA.

Produced via immunoSEQ multiplex PCR; TCRdb's table is partial and in-frame only. Found here are 200,000 or so clones, approximately 90% of them singletons; the top ten hold under 2.5%. With V trimmed by 3 bases and J by 6 bases, 6 bases remained unmatched. The CDR3 totals 14 residues. Germline lookup yields CDR1 GTSNPN and CDR2 SVGIG (reference sequence). The source material was peripheral blood. This TCR was sampled from a man between 65 and 85 years old with active or convalescent COVID-19. The genes are TRBV30 and TRBJ1-5, with 9 bases fitting TRBD1. CDR3: CAWRGQGQVQPQHF. CDR3 DNA: TGTGCCTGGAGAGGACAGGGGCAGGTTCAGCCCCAGCATTTT.